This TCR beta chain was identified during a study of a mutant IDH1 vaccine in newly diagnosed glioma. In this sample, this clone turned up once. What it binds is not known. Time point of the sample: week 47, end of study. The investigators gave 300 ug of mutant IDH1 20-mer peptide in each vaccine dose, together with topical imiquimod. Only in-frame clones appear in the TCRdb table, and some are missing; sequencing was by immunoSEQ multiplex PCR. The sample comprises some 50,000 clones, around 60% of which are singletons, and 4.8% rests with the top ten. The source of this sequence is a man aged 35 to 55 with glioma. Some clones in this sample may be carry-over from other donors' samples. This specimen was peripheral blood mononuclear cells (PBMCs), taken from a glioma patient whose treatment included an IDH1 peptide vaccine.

CDR3 sequence: CASNGAGVWSYEQYF. Here the CDR3 DNA reads TGTGCCAGCAACGGAGCGGGAGTCTGGTCCTACGAGCAGTACTTC. The chain carries TRBV2 and TRBJ2-7, with 8 bases identical to TRBD2. Germline V lookup: CDR1 SNHLY, CDR2 FYNNEI. This CDR3 is built from 15 residues. V trimming: 7 bases; J trimming: 1 base; junction bases outside the gene matches: 9. Complete variable domain (other parts from reference TRBV2 and TRBJ2-7): EPEVTQTPSHQVTQMGQEVILRCVPISNHLYFYWYRQILGQKVEFLVSFYNNEISEKSEIFDDQFSVERPDGSNFTLKIRSTKLEDSAMYFCASNGAGVWSYEQYFGPGTRLTVT.